This entry lists 27 T cell receptor beta chains sequenced from one sample in a study of breast tumors, draining lymph nodes, adjacent tissues. Samples came from axillary lymph nodes draining the breast cancer. Each CDR3 protein is one row after TCRdb ran MiXCR on the multiplex PCR reads. The table includes approximately 130,000 distinct CDR3 sequences, approximately 22% detected once. Input material: axillary lymph node tissue. The receptors come from a female donor with breast cancer. Some clones in this sample may be carry-over from other donors' samples.

This clonotype was observed many times. The chain couples TRBV6-6 to TRBJ1-5, with unresolved D. The V end was cut by 0 bases, the J end by 3 bases, with 12 bases between. Germline assignment: CDR1 MNHNY and CDR2 SVGAGI (reference sequence). The CDR3 covers 16 residues. CDR3 in amino acids: CASSYSLVGINQPQHF. CDR3 DNA sequence: TGTGCCAGCAGTTACTCGCTAGTAGGAATCAATCAGCCCCAGCATTTT.

The V call is TRBV18, the J call TRBJ2-1; 9 bases fit TRBD2. CDR3 length: 17 residues. The V gene's germline CDR1 is KGHSH and CDR2 LQKENI. The V gene end was trimmed by 3 bases and the J gene end by 3 bases; junction bases not matched to a gene: 9. Written as DNA, the CDR3 is TGTGCCAGCTCACCTCACCGACTAGCGGCGGACTACAATGAGCAGTTCTTC. Protein: CASSPHRLAADYNEQFF.

As to this clonotype: This may be a read error: a much more frequent sequence differs by one nucleotide. The gene calls are TRBV7-8 and TRBJ2-7; unclear D gene. V lost 2 bases and J lost 10, with 15 bases in between. Looked up from germline, CDR1 is SGHVS and CDR2 is FQNEAQ. CDR3 length equals 13 residues. CDR3 bases: TGTGCCAGCAGCTTATCGGGTTCCCAGGAACAGTACTTC. Its protein product is CASSLSGSQEQYF.

The DNA of the CDR3 is TGTGCCTGCCGCGACGGACAGGGCAATCAGCCCCAGCATTTT. As protein: CACRDGQGNQPQHF. The chain recombines TRBV30 with TRBJ1-5, with 7 bases identical to TRBD1. From germline, CDR1 is GTSNPN and CDR2 SVGIG (reference sequence). The CDR3 extends over 14 amino acids. J gave up 2 bases and V 6 bases, and 7 bases lay outside the gene matches.

V is TRBV28 and J is TRBJ1-4; TRBD1 aligns across 7 bases. Germline CDR1 and CDR2: MDHEN and SYDVKM. This CDR3 has 14 amino acids. Trimming at V came to 3 bases and at J to 7 bases, leaving 5 bases not matched to a gene. In nucleotides, the CDR3 is TGTGCCAGCAGTTTGACAGGGTTTTTTGAAAAACTGTTTTTT. Its protein is CASSLTGFFEKLFF.

This clonotype has at least ten counts. The V and J genes are TRBV7-6 and TRBJ2-5; 10 bases map to TRBD2. Unmatched junction bases numbered 15, after V lost 4 bases and J lost 4 bases. From germline, CDR1 is SGHVS and CDR2 FNYEAQ. This CDR3 has 18 amino acids. The CDR3 here is CASSSWLAGDSEVETQYF. Written as DNA, the CDR3 is TGTGCCAGCAGCTCTTGGCTAGCGGGAGACTCCGAGGTAGAGACCCAGTACTTC. Full variable domain (rest looked up from reference TRBV7-6 and TRBJ2-5): GAGVSQSPRYKVTKRGQDVALRCDPISGHVSLYWYRQALGQGPEFLTYFNYEAQQDKSGLPNDRFSAERPEGSISTLTIQRTEQRDSAMYRCASSSWLAGDSEVETQYFGPGTRLLVL.

This clonotype was detected many times. The V call is TRBV13, the J call TRBJ1-2; tentatively, D is TRBD1 (6 bases). The V and J ends lost 6 bases and 8 bases respectively, with 22 bases between them. This CDR3 comprises 15 residues. Germline V gene sequence: CDR1 PRHDT, CDR2 FYEKMQ (reference sequence). The DNA of the CDR3 is TGTGCCAGCAGATCGGTGGGGGGCCCCCAAACGGGCTACACCTTC. Protein: CASRSVGGPQTGYTF.

In its sample, this clonotype was seen many times. This chain connects TRBV5-4 to TRBJ2-5; a possible D gene is TRBD2 (5 bases). V lost 2 bases and J lost 1, with 6 bases in between. Germline assignment: CDR1 SGHNT and CDR2 YYREEE (reference sequence). CDR3 length: 13 residues. The CDR3 DNA sequence: TGTGCCAGCAGCTTTCGGGGCCAAGAGACCCAGTACTTC. This translates into CASSFRGQETQYF.

A note on this clonotype: A read error may be the cause here, since a much bigger clone is one base away. V and J are TRBV30 and TRBJ2-1; D ambiguous. V lost 1 base, J lost 12 bases, and 16 bases lay in between. The CDR3 is 13 amino acids. CDR1 is GTSNPN and CDR2 is SVGIG in the germline V gene (reference sequence). In nucleotides, the CDR3 is TGTGCCTGGAGTGGGGGTATGTGGTTTGGGCAGTTCTTC. This translates into CAWSGGMWFGQFF.

This clonotype was seen at least ten times. This chain uses TRBV5-1 with TRBJ2-1; weak D call: TRBD2 (5 bases). Germline-derived CDR1 and CDR2 are SGHRS and YFSETQ. There are 14 residues in the CDR3. Deletions cut 0 bases from V and 8 bases from J, with 12 bases between. CDR3 in amino acids: CASSLDPPEDEQFF. CDR3 in DNA: TGCGCCAGCAGCTTGGACCCGCCGGAGGATGAGCAGTTCTTC.

This clonotype has more than one count but fewer than ten. The chain is built from TRBV10-3 and TRBJ2-3; TRBD2 matches 10 bases. The germline V gene encodes CDR1 ENHRY and CDR2 SYGVKD. The CDR3 spans 16 residues. After removal of 6 bases from V and 2 bases from J, the junction contained 8 bases not matched to a gene. DNA of the CDR3: TGTGCCATCAGACCTCCTAGCGGGAGCCTCACAGATACGCAGTATTTT. Its protein is CAIRPPSGSLTDTQYF.

This clonotype has ten or more counts. V usage is TRBV7-9 and J usage is TRBJ2-2, with D maybe TRBD1 (5 bases). Trimming shortened V by 2 bases and J by 0 bases, and 7 bases separated the two germline ends. The CDR3 runs to 15 residues. Germline V CDR1 and CDR2: SEHNR, FQNEAQ (reference sequence). The CDR3 DNA reads as TGTGCCAGCAGCTTACAGGGTCCGAACACCGGGGAGCTGTTTTTT. Translated, it gives CASSLQGPNTGELFF.

For this clonotype: No conserved phenylalanine or tryptophan is present at the end of the CDR3, so a read error is the likely explanation. The chain combines TRBV18 with TRBJ2-1, with TRBD2 as a possible D gene (5 bases). Trimming took 6 bases from V and 8 from J, leaving 17 bases between them. In germline, CDR1 is KGHSH, CDR2 LQKENI. This CDR3 comprises 14 residues. The CDR3: CASSGAVGVYEQFS. In nucleotides, the CDR3 is TGTGCCAGCTCCGGCGCGGTGGGAGTTTATGAGCAGTTCTCC.

This clonotype was detected many times. This sequence joins TRBV27 and TRBJ2-7, with 7 bases matching TRBD1. Trimming at V came to 4 bases and at J to 4 bases, leaving 4 bases not matched to a gene. The CDR3 length is 13 residues. The germline V gene encodes CDR1 MNHEY and CDR2 SMNVEV (reference sequence). CDR3 residues: CASSWSGGYEQYF. CDR3 nucleotide sequence: TGTGCCAGCAGTTGGTCAGGGGGTTACGAGCAGTACTTC.

Many counts were recorded for this clonotype. The rearrangement links TRBV5-4 to TRBJ2-1, with 13 bases aligning to TRBD2. The CDR3 spans 15 residues. From germline, CDR1 is SGHNT and CDR2 YYREEE (reference sequence). Losses at the gene ends were 4 bases for V and 8 bases for J; bases not matched to a gene: 6. CDR3 bases: TGTGCCAGCAGCGGAGGACTAGCGGGAGCCGATGAGCAGTTCTTC. Amino acids: CASSGGLAGADEQFF.

At least ten counts were recorded for this clonotype. V usage is TRBV5-1 and J usage is TRBJ2-7; D is perhaps TRBD1 or TRBD2 (6 bases each). Germline CDR1 reads SGHRS; CDR2 reads YFSETQ. V was trimmed by 0 bases and J by 4 bases, leaving 11 bases between them. This CDR3 has 14 amino acids. CDR3 DNA sequence: TGCGCCAGCAGCTTGGCCTGGAGGGGGTACGAGCAGTACTTC. Its protein product is CASSLAWRGYEQYF.

This chain uses TRBV27 with TRBJ1-4; tentative D call: TRBD1 (5 bases). The V gene lost 2 bases and the J gene lost 8 bases, with 12 bases spanning the gap. CDR1 is MNHEY and CDR2 is SMNVEV in the germline V gene (reference sequence). This CDR3 is 14 amino acids long. The chain's CDR3 is CASSLEGLGEKLFF. The CDR3 DNA follows: TGTGCCAGCAGTTTAGAGGGACTCGGGGAAAAACTGTTTTTT.

This clonotype came up many times. V is TRBV29-1 and J is TRBJ1-5; TRBD1 aligns across 7 bases. The CDR3 spans 13 residues. Germline V gene lookup returns CDR1 SQVTM and CDR2 ANQGSEA. The V gene end was trimmed by 5 bases and the J gene end by 1 base; junction bases not matched to a gene: 2. CDR3 amino acids: CSVQQGSNQPQHF. The CDR3 nucleotides read TGCAGCGTTCAACAGGGGAGCAATCAGCCCCAGCATTTT.

Ten or more counts support this clonotype. This chain uses TRBV20-1 with TRBJ2-7, with 10 bases lining up with TRBD2. Germline CDR1 reads DFQATT; CDR2 reads SNEGSKA (reference sequence). This CDR3 has 15 residues. The ends lost 0 bases at V and 3 bases at J; junction bases unmatched: 5. The CDR3 DNA follows: TGCAGTGCTAGAGATATAGCTAGCGGGAGCTACGAGCAGTACTTC. It is translated as CSARDIASGSYEQYF.

On this clonotype: With a much larger clone just one base away, this may be a read error. The conserved closing phenylalanine or tryptophan is absent in this CDR3, likely reflecting a read error. The chain is built from TRBV6-6 and TRBJ2-1; D is perhaps TRBD2 (7 bases). The V gene lost 2 bases and the J gene lost 8 bases, with 16 bases spanning the gap. CDR3 length: 15 amino acids. Per the germline V gene, CDR1 is MNHNY and CDR2 is SVGAGI (reference sequence). The CDR3 region is CASSYEGRGGDEQFL. CDR3 nucleotide sequence: TGTGCCAGCAGTTACGAGGGCAGGGGAGGGGATGAGCAGTTCCTC.

This clonotype has only a few counts. The chain has TRBV6-1 and TRBJ2-7; 12 bases are a match to TRBD2. The CDR3 consists of 16 residues. Germline CDR1 and CDR2: MNHNS and SASEGT. V shed 5 bases and J 5 bases; nucleotides not matched to a gene: 10. The chain's CDR3 is CASSFYWTSGTDEQYF. The DNA of the CDR3 is TGTGCCAGCAGTTTCTACTGGACTAGCGGGACTGACGAGCAGTACTTC.

On this clonotype itself: A much bigger clone sits one base away, suggesting this may be a read error. V gene TRBV5-8 combines with J gene TRBJ1-5; 7 nucleotides align to TRBD1. CDR1 SGHTS and CDR2 YDEGEE come from the germline V gene. The CDR3 length is 14 residues. The CDR3 DNA follows: TGTGCCGGCAGCCCGGGACAGTTTAATCAGCCCCAGCATTTT. It translates to CAGSPGQFNQPQHF.

Details on this clonotype: The germline gene is not matched at one end of the junction; a read error may be the cause. The chain uses TRBV2 and TRBJ2-5, with 8 bases aligning to TRBD2. CDR1 is SNHLY and CDR2 is FYNNEI in the germline V gene. This CDR3 is 13 amino acids long. The CDR3 here is CARSGLAGETQYF. In nucleotides, the CDR3 is TGTGCCCGCAGTGGGCTAGCGGGAGAGACCCAGTACTTC.

Only a few counts were recorded for this clonotype. V is TRBV5-4 and J is TRBJ2-7; 9 nucleotides agree with TRBD1. Germline V lookup: CDR1 SGHNT, CDR2 YYREEE (reference sequence). The CDR3 length is 15 residues. Trimming at V came to 4 bases and at J to 1 base, leaving 6 bases not matched to a gene. CDR3 nucleotide sequence: TGTGCCAGCAGCCGGGGACAGGGAGTATCCTACGAGCAGTACTTC. Encoded protein: CASSRGQGVSYEQYF.

The V gene is TRBV27, the J gene TRBJ2-6, with D unclear. This CDR3 comprises 15 residues. Germline CDR1 and CDR2: MNHEY and SMNVEV (reference sequence). Trimming took 7 bases from V and 1 from J, leaving 11 bases between them. Here the CDR3 DNA reads TGTGCCAGCACCCTGGACGCTTCTGGGGCCAACGTCCTGACTTTC. Residues: CASTLDASGANVLTF.

This clonotype has a count of ten or more. This sequence joins TRBV10-3 and TRBJ2-6, with D possibly matching TRBD1 (5 bases). The CDR3 runs to 16 residues. Trimming left V 6 bases short and J 2 bases short, with 14 bases between. Germline V gene sequence: CDR1 ENHRY, CDR2 SYGVKD. CDR3 nucleotide sequence: TGTGCCATCAGGCAGGGTAATTGGGCTGGGGCCAACGTCCTGACTTTC. This gives the protein CAIRQGNWAGANVLTF.

As to this clonotype: This clone may be a read error of a much larger clone one base away. The chain recombines TRBV4-2 with TRBJ2-1, with D possibly being TRBD2 (6 bases). Per the germline V gene, CDR1 is LGHNA and CDR2 is YNFKEQ. CDR3 length: 16 amino acids. As DNA, the CDR3 is TGTGCCAGCAGCCAAGCGGCGGGGCCCTCCTACAATGGGCAGTTCTTC. Encoded protein: CASSQAAGPSYNGQFF.